This T cell receptor beta chain is drawn from a study of CD8+ T cells in alopecia areata. Sequencing templates came from extracted RNA that was reverse transcribed into cDNA. Repertoires were generated with immunoSEQ multiplex PCR, while TCRdb's copy carries only in-frame clones and drops some. The table includes 100,000 to 140,000 clones, 84% detected once. As to this clone: Its antigen is as yet unknown.

The treatment is: oral pan-JAK inhibitor, 5-10 mg twice daily. Sampling of alopecia areata patients yielded lesional scalp punch biopsies as well as peripheral blood. Study outcomes and limitations: Affected lesional scalp, above all in alopecia totalis/universalis, was more clonal than normal scalp. Any link of baseline CD8+ expansion to response, resting on one nonresponder, remains uncertain.

This CDR3 spans 13 amino acids. CDR1 is MNHEY, CDR2 SMNVEV, per germline (reference sequence). Trimming took off 0 bases at V and 7 bases at J, with 10 bases between the two ends. This sequence joins TRBV27 and TRBJ2-7, with D tentatively TRBD1 (5 bases). The clonotype originates from a human donor with alopecia areata. Sequenced here: CD8+ T cells sorted from blood, sampled at week 24, from a patient treated with tofacitinib. CDR3 coding DNA: TGTGCCAGCAGTTTATCGATAAGGGGTGAGCAGTACTTC. This gives the protein CASSLSIRGEQYF.